This T cell receptor (beta chain) was sequenced in a study of OX40 agonist ivuxolimab in advanced cancers. At the level of the study: From about 20 to 80 years was the age range, with a mean of roughly 59 years, and around 80% were male. Notes on the study in general: Researchers did not determine the expanded peripheral T cells' antigen specificity.

Germline V gene lookup returns CDR1 SGHRS and CDR2 YFSETQ. This CDR3 is 14 amino acids long. The ends lost 4 bases at V and 3 bases at J; junction bases unmatched: 6. Some clones are missing from TCRdb's copy, which holds only in-frame ones; the method was immunoSEQ multiplex PCR. The table shows 25,000 to 30,000 clones, with roughly 84% occurring only once. This clone was observed a handful of times. The antigen remains unidentified. The specimen comprised CD4+ or CD8+ T cells sorted from blood, sampled in a trial of the OX40 agonist ivuxolimab. This TCR was sampled from an adult with an advanced solid tumor such as melanoma, head and neck, liver or kidney cancer. The rearrangement uses TRBV5-1 and TRBJ1-1; 7 bases are shared with TRBD1. The CDR3 region is CASSTGTDYTEAFF. CDR3 bases: TGCGCCAGCAGCACCGGGACAGACTACACTGAAGCTTTCTTT. The full variable domain, completed using reference TRBV5-1 and TRBJ1-1, is KAGVTQTPRYLIKTRGQQVTLSCSPISGHRSVSWYQQTPGQGLQFLFEYFSETQRNKGNFPGRFSGRQFSNSRSEMNVSTLELGDSALYLCASSTGTDYTEAFFGQGTRLTVV.